Shown below are 8 T cell receptor beta chains from a single sample sequenced in a study of cytomegalovirus exposure and HLA in healthy donors. Primers for the PCR totalled 60 Vbeta and 13 Jbeta. The repertoire was sequenced with immunoSEQ multiplex PCR; TCRdb's copy has only in-frame clones and lacks some. Of around 130,000 clones listed, approximately 70% are singletons. The sequenced material came from PBMCs. The receptors stem from a man aged 18 to 29 in good health and CMV-seronegative.

This clone was counted between two and nine times. The chain employs TRBV6-1 and TRBJ1-1, with 10 bases identical to TRBD1. J lost 7 bases, V lost 6 bases, and 5 bases had no gene match. Germline CDR1 reads MNHNS; CDR2 reads SASEGT. The CDR3 length is 13 residues. CDR3 bases: TGTGCCAGCAGACGCGGGACAGGGGTTGAAGCTTTCTTT. Encoded protein: CASRRGTGVEAFF.

The rearrangement joins TRBV11-3 to TRBJ2-3, with 8 bases that match TRBD2. In germline, CDR1 is SGHNT, CDR2 YENEEA. J was trimmed by 13 bases and V by 0 bases; bases with no gene match: 6. The CDR3 covers 13 residues. CDR3 loop: CASSLDTRGVEYF. CDR3 DNA sequence: TGTGCCAGCAGCTTAGATACGCGGGGGGTAGAGTATTTT. Full variable domain (missing parts from reference TRBV11-3 and TRBJ2-3): EAGVVQSPRYKIIEKKQPVAFWCNPISGHNTLYWYLQNLGQGPELLIRYENEEAVDDSQLPKDRFSAERLKGVDSTLKIQPAELGDSAVYLCASSLDTRGVEYFGPGTRLTVL.

The V gene is TRBV30, the J gene TRBJ1-2; possible D gene TRBD1, 5 bases. V gave up 4 bases and J gave up 6 bases, with 15 bases separating them. Germline CDR1 reads GTSNPN; CDR2 reads SVGIG (reference sequence). This CDR3 region has 13 residues. CDR3 residues: CAWIRGVRNGYTF. The CDR3 nucleotides are TGTGCCTGGATTAGGGGCGTAAGGAATGGCTACACCTTC.

Concerning this clone itself: This CDR3 fails to terminate in the conserved phenylalanine or tryptophan, so it likely reflects a read error. This chain connects TRBV19 to TRBJ1-5, with D possibly matching TRBD1 (6 bases). V was shortened by 5 bases and J by 3 bases, with 11 bases between the two germline ends. Germline assignment: CDR1 LNHDA and CDR2 SQIVND (reference sequence). This CDR3 spans 14 amino acids. CDR3 coding DNA: TGTGCCAGTAGTCCATCAGGGGACAATCAGCCCCAGCATTTG. Translated: CASSPSGDNQPQHL.

This chain joins TRBV28 and TRBJ2-1; TRBD2 agrees at 8 bases. Germline V gene data show CDR1 as MDHEN and CDR2 as SYDVKM. Losses at the gene ends were 6 bases for V and 8 bases for J; bases not matched to a gene: 12. The CDR3 has 15 amino acids. Here the CDR3 reads CASRRGEGRKDEQFF. CDR3 coding DNA: TGTGCCAGCAGGCGGGGGGAAGGAAGGAAGGATGAGCAGTTCTTC.

The rearrangement joins TRBV2 to TRBJ1-4; D is possibly TRBD1 (6 bases). The germline V and J ends were trimmed by 7 bases and 3 bases, with 21 bases remaining between them. Looked up from germline, CDR1 is SNHLY and CDR2 is FYNNEI. CDR3 size: 17 residues. This CDR3 is CASIKGAGVASNEKLFF. The CDR3 DNA reads TGTGCCAGCATAAAAGGGGCAGGGGTTGCATCTAATGAAAAACTGTTTTTT.

The rearrangement uses TRBV19 and TRBJ1-1; 10 nucleotides line up with TRBD1. CDR1 and CDR2 from the germline V gene are LNHDA and SQIVND (reference sequence). J gave up 5 bases and V 3 bases, and 9 bases lay outside the gene matches. This CDR3 contains 16 residues. The CDR3 nucleotides are TGTGCCAGTAGTATCCCCGGACAGGGGGGAGTAACTGAAGCTTTCTTT. Translation: CASSIPGQGGVTEAFF.

This chain links TRBV9 with TRBJ1-4; maybe TRBD1 (5 bases). In germline, CDR1 is SGDLS, CDR2 YYNGEE. The length of the CDR3 is 14 residues. The V end lost 0 bases, the J end lost 4 bases, and 7 bases lay between the germline ends. CDR3 DNA: TGTGCCAGCAGCGTAGCGGGGGGTAATGAAAAACTGTTTTTT. Its translation is CASSVAGGNEKLFF.